This T cell receptor beta chain was retrieved from a study of blood T cell repertoires in COVID-19. Study at large: Acute and convalescent COVID-19 samples came from the United States, Italy and Spain. Sources were T cells, B-cell-depleted T cells, or PBMCs; the material itself was cDNA or gDNA.

V dropped 6 bases and J dropped 2; count of bases not matched to a gene: 5. Germline CDR1 SNHLY, CDR2 FYNNEI. CDR3 size: 15 residues. Assay: immunoSEQ multiplex PCR; the TCRdb copy retains only in-frame clones and omits some. The data show roughly 500,000 clones, roughly 88% seen once. The receptor was isolated from a human donor in a cohort sampled during active COVID-19. The sequenced material came from peripheral blood. The V and J genes are TRBV2 and TRBJ2-1; 9 nucleotides line up with TRBD2. CDR3 coding DNA: TGTGCCAGCAGGTCGGCTAGCGGGACCTACAATGAGCAGTTCTTC. Its protein is CASRSASGTYNEQFF.